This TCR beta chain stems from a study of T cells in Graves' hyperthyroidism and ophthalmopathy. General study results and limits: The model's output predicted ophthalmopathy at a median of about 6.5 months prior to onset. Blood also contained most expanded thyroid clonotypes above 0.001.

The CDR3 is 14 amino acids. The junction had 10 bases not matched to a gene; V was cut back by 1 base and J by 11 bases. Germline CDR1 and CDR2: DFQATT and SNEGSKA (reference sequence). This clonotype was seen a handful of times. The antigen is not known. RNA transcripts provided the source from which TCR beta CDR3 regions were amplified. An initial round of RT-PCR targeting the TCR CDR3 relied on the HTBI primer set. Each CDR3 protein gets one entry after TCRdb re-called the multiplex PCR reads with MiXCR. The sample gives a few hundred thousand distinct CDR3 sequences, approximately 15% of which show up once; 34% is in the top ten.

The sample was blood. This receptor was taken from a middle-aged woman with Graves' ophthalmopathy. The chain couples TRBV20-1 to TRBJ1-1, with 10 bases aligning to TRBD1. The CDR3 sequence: CSARGEYGTGVAFF. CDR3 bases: TGCAGTGCTAGAGGGGAATACGGGACAGGGGTTGCTTTCTTT.